Sequencing of this T cell receptor (beta chain) was carried out in a study of T cell responses to AZD1222 COVID-19 vaccine. This table comes from immunoSEQ multiplex PCR, and its TCRdb copy is limited to in-frame clones, with some not included. Of some 96,000 clones detected, about nine tenths appear once; the ten largest clones hold about 2%. CDR1 is SEHNR and CDR2 is FQNEAQ in the germline V gene (reference sequence). This CDR3 spans 16 amino acids. The V segment lost 1 base and the J segment 5 bases; nucleotides outside the gene matches: 9. Notes on this clone: Its antigen is not known.

Study results and caveats: Just 5 or 6 AZD1222 recipients tested seropositive at baseline. Spike as a whole was targeted by vaccine-associated CD4 TCRs, dominant at 160-218 and 743-854.

Sample: peripheral blood, taken on day 0 of AZD1222 vaccination. The TCR was taken from an adult in good health. The chain joins TRBV7-9 to TRBJ1-1, with 8 bases aligning to TRBD1. The DNA for the CDR3 is TGTGCCAGCAGCTTAGGGGTCGGACAGGGAGGGACTGAAGCTTTCTTT. This translates into CASSLGVGQGGTEAFF.